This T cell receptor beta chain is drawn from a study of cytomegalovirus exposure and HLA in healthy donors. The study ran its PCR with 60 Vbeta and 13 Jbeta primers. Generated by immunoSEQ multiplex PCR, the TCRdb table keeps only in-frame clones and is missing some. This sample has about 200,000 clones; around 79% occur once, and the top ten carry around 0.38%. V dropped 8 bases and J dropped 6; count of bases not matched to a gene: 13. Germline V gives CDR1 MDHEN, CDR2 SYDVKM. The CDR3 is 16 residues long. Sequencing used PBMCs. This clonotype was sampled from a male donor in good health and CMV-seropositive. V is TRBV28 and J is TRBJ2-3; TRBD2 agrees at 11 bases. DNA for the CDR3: TGTGCCAGCCCGGCCCCGACTAGCGGGAAATTGGATACGCAGTATTTT. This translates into CASPAPTSGKLDTQYF.